This T cell receptor beta chain was captured in a study of T cells in Graves' hyperthyroidism and ophthalmopathy. General study results and limits: Most clonotypes that expanded in the thyroid above 0.001 also showed up in blood. Ophthalmopathy was distinguished from stable hyperthyroidism by 13 V-J signatures.

Points on this clonotype: Its antigen is as yet unknown.

The V gene end was trimmed by 2 bases and the J gene end by 4 bases; junction bases not matched to a gene: 5. Germline V gene data show CDR1 as MGHDK and CDR2 as SYGVNS. CDR3 length: 15 residues. RNA transcripts were the template for amplifying TCR beta CDR3 regions. Initially, a first-round RT-PCR of the TCR CDR3 employed the HTBI primer set. MiXCR, applied by TCRdb to the multiplex PCR reads, yields one record per CDR3 protein. The sample lists hundreds of thousands of distinct CDR3 sequences, less than 45% occurring once. Input material: peripheral blood or thyroid tissue (not recorded which). This chain links TRBV25-1 with TRBJ1-1; TRBD1 agrees at 9 bases. The origin of this receptor is an adult man with Graves' disease, either hyperthyroidism or ophthalmopathy (not recorded which). The CDR3 sequence: CASSEPTGGGTEAFF. The DNA for the CDR3 is TGTGCCAGCAGTGAACCGACAGGGGGAGGCACTGAAGCTTTCTTT.